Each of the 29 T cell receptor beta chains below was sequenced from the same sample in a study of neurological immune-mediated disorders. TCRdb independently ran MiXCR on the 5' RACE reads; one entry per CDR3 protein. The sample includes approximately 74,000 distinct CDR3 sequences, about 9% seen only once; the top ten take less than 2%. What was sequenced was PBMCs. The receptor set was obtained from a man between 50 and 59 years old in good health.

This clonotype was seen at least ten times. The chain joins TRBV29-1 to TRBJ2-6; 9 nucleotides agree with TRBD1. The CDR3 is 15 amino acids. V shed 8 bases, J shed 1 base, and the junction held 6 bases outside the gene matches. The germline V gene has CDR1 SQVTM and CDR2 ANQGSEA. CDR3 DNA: TGCAGCTTCCGGGACAGGGAGTCTGGGGCCAACGTCCTGACTTTC. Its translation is CSFRDRESGANVLTF.

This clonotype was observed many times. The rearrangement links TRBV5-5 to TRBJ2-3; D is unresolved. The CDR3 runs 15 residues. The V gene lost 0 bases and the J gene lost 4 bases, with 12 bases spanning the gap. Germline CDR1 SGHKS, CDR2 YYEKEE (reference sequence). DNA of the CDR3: TGTGCCAGCAGCTTGGCCCGGCAGTTTGCAGATACGCAGTATTTT. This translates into CASSLARQFADTQYF. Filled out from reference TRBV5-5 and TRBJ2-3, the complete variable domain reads DAGVTQSPTHLIKTRGQQVTLRCSPISGHKSVSWYQQVLGQGPQFIFQYYEKEERGRGNFPDRFSARQFPNYSSELNVNALLLGDSALYLCASSLARQFADTQYFGPGTRLTVL.

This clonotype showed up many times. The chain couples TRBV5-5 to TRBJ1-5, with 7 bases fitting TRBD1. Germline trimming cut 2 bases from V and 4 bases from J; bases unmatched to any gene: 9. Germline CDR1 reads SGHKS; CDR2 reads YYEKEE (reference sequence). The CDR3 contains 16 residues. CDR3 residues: CASSFIAGTVNQPQHF. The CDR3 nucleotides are TGTGCCAGCAGCTTTATCGCCGGGACAGTGAATCAGCCCCAGCATTTT.

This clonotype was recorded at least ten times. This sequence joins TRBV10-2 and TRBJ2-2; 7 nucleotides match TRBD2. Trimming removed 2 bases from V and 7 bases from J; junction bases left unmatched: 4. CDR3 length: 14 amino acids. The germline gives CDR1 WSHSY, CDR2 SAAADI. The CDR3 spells CASSEGRGIGELFF. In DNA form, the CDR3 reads TGCGCCAGCAGTGAGGGGAGGGGTATCGGGGAGCTGTTTTTT.

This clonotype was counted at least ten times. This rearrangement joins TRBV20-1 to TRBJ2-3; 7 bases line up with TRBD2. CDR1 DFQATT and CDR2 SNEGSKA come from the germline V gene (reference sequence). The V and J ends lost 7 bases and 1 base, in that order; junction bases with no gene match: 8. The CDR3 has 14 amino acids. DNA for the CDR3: TGCAGTGTTCGCAGCGGGGAAGGCACAGATACGCAGTATTTT. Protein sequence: CSVRSGEGTDTQYF.

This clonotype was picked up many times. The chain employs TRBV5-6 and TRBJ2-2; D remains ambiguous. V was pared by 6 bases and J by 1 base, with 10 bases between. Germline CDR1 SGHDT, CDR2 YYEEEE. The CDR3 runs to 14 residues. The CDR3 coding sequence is TGTGCCAGCAAACGTTGGGGGAACACCGGGGAGCTGTTTTTT. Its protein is CASKRWGNTGELFF.

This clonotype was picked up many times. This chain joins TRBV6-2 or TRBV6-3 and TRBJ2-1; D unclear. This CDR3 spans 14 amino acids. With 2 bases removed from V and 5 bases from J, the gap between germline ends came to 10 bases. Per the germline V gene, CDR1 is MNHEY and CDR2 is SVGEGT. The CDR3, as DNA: TGTGCCAGCAGTTACGTCCGGCCCGACAATGAGCAGTTCTTC. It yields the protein CASSYVRPDNEQFF.

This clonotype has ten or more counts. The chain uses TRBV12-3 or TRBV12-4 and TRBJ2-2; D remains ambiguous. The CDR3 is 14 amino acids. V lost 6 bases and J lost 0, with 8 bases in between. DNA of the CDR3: TGTGCCAGCAGCGGCCGAGCGAACACCGGGGAGCTGTTTTTT. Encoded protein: CASSGRANTGELFF.

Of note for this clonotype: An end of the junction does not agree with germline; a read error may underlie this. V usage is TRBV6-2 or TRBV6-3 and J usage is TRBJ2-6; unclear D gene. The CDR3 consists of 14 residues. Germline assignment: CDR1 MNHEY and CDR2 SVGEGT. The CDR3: CSSSPGSGPNVLTF. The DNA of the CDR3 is TGTTCCAGCAGCCCCGGGTCTGGGCCCAACGTCCTGACTTTC.

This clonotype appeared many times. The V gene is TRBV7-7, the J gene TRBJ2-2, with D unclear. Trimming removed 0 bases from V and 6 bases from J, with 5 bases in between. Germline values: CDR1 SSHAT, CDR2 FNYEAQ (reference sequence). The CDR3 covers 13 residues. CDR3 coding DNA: TGTGCCAGCAGCTTAGCTCTATCCGGGGAGCTGTTTTTT. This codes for CASSLALSGELFF.

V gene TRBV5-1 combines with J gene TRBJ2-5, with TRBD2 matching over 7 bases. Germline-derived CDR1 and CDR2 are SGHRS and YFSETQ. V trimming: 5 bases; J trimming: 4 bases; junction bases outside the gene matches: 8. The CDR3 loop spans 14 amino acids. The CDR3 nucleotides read TGCGCCAGCAGTTTTCGACTAGCCCCAGAGACCCAGTACTTC. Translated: CASSFRLAPETQYF.

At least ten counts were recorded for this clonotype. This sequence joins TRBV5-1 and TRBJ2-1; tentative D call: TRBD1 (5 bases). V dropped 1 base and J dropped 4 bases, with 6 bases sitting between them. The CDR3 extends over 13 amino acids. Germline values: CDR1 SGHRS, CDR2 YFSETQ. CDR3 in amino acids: CASSLTGYNEQFF. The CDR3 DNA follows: TGCGCCAGCAGCTTGACAGGTTACAATGAGCAGTTCTTC.

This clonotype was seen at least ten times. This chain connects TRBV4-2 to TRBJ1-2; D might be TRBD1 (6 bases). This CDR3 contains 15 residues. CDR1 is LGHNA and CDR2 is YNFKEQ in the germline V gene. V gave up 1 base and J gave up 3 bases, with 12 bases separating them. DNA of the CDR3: TGTGCCAGCAGCCAAGCCTTACAGGGTCACTATGGCTACACCTTC. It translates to CASSQALQGHYGYTF.

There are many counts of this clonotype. CDR3 in DNA: TGTGCCAGCAGCTCTCCGGGACGGACCTTCTACGAGCAGTACTTC. As protein: CASSSPGRTFYEQYF. The V call is TRBV28, the J call TRBJ2-7, with D perhaps TRBD1 or TRBD2 (5 bases each). CDR3 size: 15 residues. The V end was cut by 6 bases, the J end by 3 bases, with 18 bases between. The germline V gene encodes CDR1 MDHEN and CDR2 SYDVKM.

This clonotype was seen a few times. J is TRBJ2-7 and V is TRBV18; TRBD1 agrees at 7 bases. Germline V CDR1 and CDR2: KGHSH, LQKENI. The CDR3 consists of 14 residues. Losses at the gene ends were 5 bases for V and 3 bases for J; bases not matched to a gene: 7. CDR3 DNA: TGTGCCAGCTCAAAACCGGGACAGTTCTACGAGCAGTACTTC. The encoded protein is CASSKPGQFYEQYF.

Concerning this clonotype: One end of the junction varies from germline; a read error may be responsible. The DNA of the CDR3 is TGCGCCAGCACGTCGCTGGGACTAGCGAACACCGGGGATCTGTTTTTT. It is translated as CASTSLGLANTGDLFF. This chain connects TRBV5-1 to TRBJ2-2, with TRBD2 identical over 10 bases. The CDR3 runs 16 residues. Germline-derived CDR1 and CDR2 are SGHRS and YFSETQ.

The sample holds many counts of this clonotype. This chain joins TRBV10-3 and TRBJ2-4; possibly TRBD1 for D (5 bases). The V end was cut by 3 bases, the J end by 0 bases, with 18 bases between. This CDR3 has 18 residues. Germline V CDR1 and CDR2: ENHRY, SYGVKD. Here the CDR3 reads CAISDFLLTDLAKNIQYF. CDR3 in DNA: TGTGCCATCAGTGATTTCCTACTGACAGACCTAGCCAAAAACATTCAGTACTTC.

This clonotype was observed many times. The chain's CDR3 is CSASHTPTSGGALNEQFF. The DNA for the CDR3 is TGCAGTGCTAGCCATACCCCGACTAGCGGGGGGGCCTTAAATGAGCAGTTCTTC. The rearrangement links TRBV20-1 to TRBJ2-1; 14 bases map to TRBD2. With 3 bases clipped from V and 7 bases from J, the junction kept 14 bases outside the gene matches. Germline V CDR1 and CDR2: DFQATT, SNEGSKA (reference sequence). This CDR3 comprises 18 residues.

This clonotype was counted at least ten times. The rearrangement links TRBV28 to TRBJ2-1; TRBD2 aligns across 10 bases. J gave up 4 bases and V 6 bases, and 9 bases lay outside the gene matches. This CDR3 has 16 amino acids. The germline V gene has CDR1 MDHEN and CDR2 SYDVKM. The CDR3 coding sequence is TGTGCCAGCAGGACTCTTAGCGGGAGGATTTACAATGAGCAGTTCTTC. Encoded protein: CASRTLSGRIYNEQFF.

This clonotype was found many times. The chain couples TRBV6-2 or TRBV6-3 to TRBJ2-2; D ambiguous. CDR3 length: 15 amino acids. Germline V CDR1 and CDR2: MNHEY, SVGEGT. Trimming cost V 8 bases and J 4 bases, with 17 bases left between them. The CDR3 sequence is CASDEGWRSTGELFF. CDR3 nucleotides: TGTGCCAGCGATGAAGGTTGGCGAAGCACCGGGGAGCTGTTTTTT.

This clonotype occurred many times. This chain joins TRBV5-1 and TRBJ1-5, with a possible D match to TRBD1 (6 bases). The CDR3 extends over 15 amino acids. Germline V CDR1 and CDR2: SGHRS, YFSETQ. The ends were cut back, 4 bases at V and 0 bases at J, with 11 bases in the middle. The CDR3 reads CASSPQGGSNQPQHF. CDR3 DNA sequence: TGCGCCAGCAGCCCACAAGGGGGTAGCAATCAGCCCCAGCATTTT.

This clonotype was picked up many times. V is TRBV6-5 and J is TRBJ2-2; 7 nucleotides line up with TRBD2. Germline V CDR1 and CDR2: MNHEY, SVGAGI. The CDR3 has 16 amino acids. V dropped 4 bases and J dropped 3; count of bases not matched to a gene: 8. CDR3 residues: CASSSTSRGDTGELFF. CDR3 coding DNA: TGTGCCAGCAGTTCCACTTCTCGGGGGGACACCGGGGAGCTGTTTTTT.

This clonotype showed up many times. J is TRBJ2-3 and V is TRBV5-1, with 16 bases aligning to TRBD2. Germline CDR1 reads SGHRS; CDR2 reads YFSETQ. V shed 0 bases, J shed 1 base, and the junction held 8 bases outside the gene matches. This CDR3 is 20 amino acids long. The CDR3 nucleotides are TGCGCCAGCAGCTTGGCGGGACTAGCGGGAGGGCCATTTCGCACAGATACGCAGTATTTT. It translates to CASSLAGLAGGPFRTDTQYF.

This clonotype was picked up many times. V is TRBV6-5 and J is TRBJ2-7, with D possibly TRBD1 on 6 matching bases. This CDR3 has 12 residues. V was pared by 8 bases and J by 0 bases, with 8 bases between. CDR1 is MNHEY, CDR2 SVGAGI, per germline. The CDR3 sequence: CASRDISYEQYF. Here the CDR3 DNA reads TGTGCCAGCCGGGACATCTCCTACGAGCAGTACTTC.

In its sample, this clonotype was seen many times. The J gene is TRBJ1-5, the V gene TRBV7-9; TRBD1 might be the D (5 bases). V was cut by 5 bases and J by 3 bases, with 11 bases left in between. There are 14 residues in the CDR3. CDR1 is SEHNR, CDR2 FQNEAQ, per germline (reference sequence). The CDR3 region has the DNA TGTGCCAGCAGCGACAGAGACCTCAATCAGCCCCAGCATTTT. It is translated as CASSDRDLNQPQHF. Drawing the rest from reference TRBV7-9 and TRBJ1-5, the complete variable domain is DTGVSQNPRHKITKRGQNVTFRCDPISEHNRLYWYRQTLGQGPEFLTYFQNEAQLEKSRLLSDRFSAERPKGSFSTLEIQRTEQGDSAMYLCASSDRDLNQPQHFGDGTRLSIL.

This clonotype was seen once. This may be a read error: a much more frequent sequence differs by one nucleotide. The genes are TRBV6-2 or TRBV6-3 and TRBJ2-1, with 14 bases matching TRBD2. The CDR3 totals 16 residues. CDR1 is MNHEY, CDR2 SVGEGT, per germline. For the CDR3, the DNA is TGTGCCAGCAGTGGGGGGACTAGCGGGAGTTACAATGAGCGGTTCTTC. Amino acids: CASSGGTSGSYNERFF.

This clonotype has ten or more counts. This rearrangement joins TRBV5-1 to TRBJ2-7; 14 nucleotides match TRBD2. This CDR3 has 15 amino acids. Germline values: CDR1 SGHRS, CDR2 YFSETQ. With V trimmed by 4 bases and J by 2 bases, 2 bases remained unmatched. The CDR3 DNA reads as TGCGCCAGCAGCGGGGGACTAGCGGGAGCCTACGAGCAGTACTTC. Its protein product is CASSGGLAGAYEQYF.

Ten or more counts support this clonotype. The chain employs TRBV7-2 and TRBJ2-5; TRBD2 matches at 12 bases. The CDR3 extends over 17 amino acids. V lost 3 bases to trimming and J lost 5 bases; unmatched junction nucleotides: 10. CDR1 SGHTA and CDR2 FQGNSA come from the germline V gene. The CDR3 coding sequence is TGTGCCAGCAGCTTTAGGACTAGCGGGGCAATAGGGGAGACCCAGTACTTC. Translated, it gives CASSFRTSGAIGETQYF.

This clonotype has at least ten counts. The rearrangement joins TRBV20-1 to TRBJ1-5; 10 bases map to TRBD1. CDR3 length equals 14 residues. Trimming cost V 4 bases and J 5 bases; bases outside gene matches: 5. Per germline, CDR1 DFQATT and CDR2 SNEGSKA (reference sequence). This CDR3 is CSAKQTGGYQPQHF. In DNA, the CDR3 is TGCAGTGCTAAACAGACAGGGGGCTATCAGCCCCAGCATTTT.